In its sample, the clone carrying this TCR beta chain was seen a few times. Its antigen is still unknown. Germline V gives CDR1 SNHLY, CDR2 FYNNEI. This CDR3 has 14 residues. V was pared by 3 bases and J by 4 bases, with 3 bases of the junction left unmatched. The record originates from a study of identical twins. Study-wide findings and caveats: Beta out-of-frame sequences showed weaker excess sharing between twins. Invariant cells of the MAIT and iNKT types might have partly distorted the zero-insertion analyses.

Template switching introduced a universal primer site, and the cDNA bore unique molecular identifiers. TCRdb ran MiXCR on the 5' RACE reads and lists one entry per CDR3 protein. The sample lists around 530,000 distinct CDR3 sequences, 12% to 15% seen once, with around 0.48% in the top ten. The data also belong to a second study, concerning yellow fever vaccine responses in identical twins.

This TCR was sampled from a woman under 30 in good health. The rearrangement joins TRBV2 to TRBJ2-1; 7 positions match TRBD2. Sequenced: CD4+ T cells sorted from blood. The CDR3 reads CASSDGTKYNEQFF. In DNA, the CDR3 is TGTGCCAGCAGTGACGGGACTAAGTACAATGAGCAGTTCTTC.